This T cell receptor beta chain stems from a study of blood T cell repertoires in COVID-19. The repertoire was sequenced with immunoSEQ multiplex PCR; TCRdb's copy has only in-frame clones and lacks some. Of 110,000 to 150,000 clones listed, over 80% are singletons. Per germline, CDR1 SGHRS and CDR2 YFSETQ. There are 15 residues in the CDR3. V gave up 0 bases and J gave up 10 bases; unmatched junction bases: 12. The sequenced sample was PBMCs or T cells enriched from blood (not recorded which). The V gene is TRBV5-1, the J gene TRBJ1-1; 7 bases align to TRBD1. The TCR was taken from a woman aged 40 to 50 who had recovered from COVID-19. This chain's CDR3 is CASSLVQGSGVGAFF. The CDR3 DNA follows: TGCGCCAGCAGCTTGGTACAGGGGAGTGGAGTTGGAGCTTTCTTT.